These 15 T cell receptor beta chains were sequenced from one sample in a study of shared clonotypes between healthy human individuals. Terminally differentiated effector memory CD45RA+ cells were left out of the naive CD8 fraction, which was CD45RO-negative and positively selected for CCR7. Libraries were prepared by immunoSEQ multiplex PCR; TCRdb keeps only in-frame clonotypes and omits some of them. The sample includes around 2,000,000 clones, approximately 94% of them seen just once. Sequenced sample: naive CD8+ T cells from PBMCs. These receptors all stem from a man aged 18 to 30 in good health. Some clones in this sample may be carry-over from other donors' samples.

This clone was seen more than once but under ten times. The chain has TRBV5-5 and TRBJ1-4; TRBD1 might be the D (6 bases). Trimming took 5 bases from V and 2 from J, leaving 10 bases between them. The CDR3 spans 14 residues. CDR1 is SGHKS, CDR2 YYEKEE, per germline (reference sequence). The CDR3 DNA is TGTGCCAGCAGGGACAGCGCCACTAATGAAAAACTGTTTTTT. Protein product: CASRDSATNEKLFF.

The gene calls are TRBV28 and TRBJ2-3; 12 bases map to TRBD1. V gave up 3 bases and J gave up 3 bases; unmatched junction bases: 22. This CDR3 is 22 amino acids long. The germline V gene has CDR1 MDHEN and CDR2 SYDVKM. CDR3 DNA: TGTGCCAGCAGTTTGGGAAACCAACCGGGACAGGGGGCGTTAACGGGGACAGATACGCAGTATTTT. This encodes CASSLGNQPGQGALTGTDTQYF.

This chain connects TRBV27 to TRBJ2-5; D gene ambiguous. The germline V gene encodes CDR1 MNHEY and CDR2 SMNVEV (reference sequence). The CDR3 is 15 amino acids. The V end was cut by 5 bases, the J end by 1 base, with 14 bases between. CDR3 DNA sequence: TGTGCCAGCAGTCCTTGGGCGGCGTCCCAAGAGACCCAGTACTTC. Amino acid sequence: CASSPWAASQETQYF.

The gene calls are TRBV18 and TRBJ1-4; D ambiguous. CDR1 and CDR2 (germline): KGHSH, LQKENI. CDR3 length: 14 amino acids. Trimming stripped 2 bases from V and 4 bases from J, with 8 bases between. The CDR3 DNA sequence: TGTGCCAGCTCACCAGGGCAGTTTAATGAAAAACTGTTTTTT. Encoded protein: CASSPGQFNEKLFF. Full variable domain (missing parts from reference TRBV18 and TRBJ1-4): NAGVMQNPRHLVRRRGQEARLRCSPMKGHSHVYWYRQLPEEGLKFMVYLQKENIIDESGMPKERFSAEFPKEGPSILRIQQVVRGDSAAYFCASSPGQFNEKLFFGSGTQLSVL.

The V and J genes are TRBV6-1 and TRBJ2-7; D might be TRBD2 (6 bases). Trimming took 2 bases from V and 4 from J, leaving 21 bases between them. Germline-derived CDR1 and CDR2 are MNHNS and SASEGT. CDR3 length: 17 residues. The CDR3 here is CASSERWGGIIFYEQYF. The CDR3 coding sequence is TGTGCCAGCAGTGAAAGGTGGGGCGGGATCATATTTTACGAGCAGTACTTC.

This clone was counted ten times or more. The chain carries TRBV6-6 and TRBJ1-1; D might be TRBD1 (6 bases). The germline V gene has CDR1 MNHNY and CDR2 SVGAGI (reference sequence). The CDR3 contains 13 residues. Trimming took off 6 bases at V and 2 bases at J, with 10 bases between the two ends. The CDR3 loop is CASRRGDNTEAFF. CDR3 nucleotide sequence: TGTGCCAGCAGAAGGGGGGACAACACTGAAGCTTTCTTT.

The chain combines TRBV6-5 with TRBJ2-3, with D possibly being TRBD1 (5 bases). The CDR3 length is 14 residues. The germline gives CDR1 MNHEY, CDR2 SVGAGI. V was trimmed by 11 bases and J by 0 bases, leaving 15 bases between them. Here the CDR3 reads CAGPTELSTDTQYF. CDR3 sequence (DNA): TGTGCCGGCCCGACAGAGCTAAGCACAGATACGCAGTATTTT.

The count of this clone is one. This rearrangement joins TRBV6-6 to TRBJ1-1; D call uncertain. The ends were cut back, 6 bases at V and 1 base at J, with 9 bases in the middle. The CDR3 consists of 13 residues. Germline lookup yields CDR1 MNHNY and CDR2 SVGAGI (reference sequence). The CDR3 nucleotides read TGTGCCAGCAGCCTCGTAAAGAACACTGAAGCTTTCTTT. As protein: CASSLVKNTEAFF.

The V gene is TRBV5-5, the J gene TRBJ1-1, with 9 bases that match TRBD1. Germline V CDR1 and CDR2: SGHKS, YYEKEE (reference sequence). V shed 2 bases and J 3 bases; nucleotides not matched to a gene: 2. The CDR3 spans 14 residues. The CDR3 DNA reads as TGTGCCAGCAGCTTCACAGGGGGCTACACTGAAGCTTTCTTT. Its protein is CASSFTGGYTEAFF.

Here the CDR3 reads CASRYGGTLNEQFF. The CDR3 DNA reads as TGTGCCAGCAGATATGGCGGGACGTTGAATGAGCAGTTCTTC. This chain uses TRBV28 with TRBJ2-1; maybe TRBD2 (6 bases). CDR3 length: 14 amino acids. V was cut by 6 bases and J by 7 bases, with 16 bases left in between. Germline loops: CDR1 MDHEN, CDR2 SYDVKM.

The chain is built from TRBV7-9 and TRBJ1-2; TRBD1 matches 10 bases. V gave up 5 bases and J gave up 4 bases; unmatched junction bases: 16. The CDR3 extends over 18 amino acids. The germline gives CDR1 SEHNR, CDR2 FQNEAQ (reference sequence). The CDR3 DNA reads TGTGCCAGCAGCCCAGTCCGGGGGGGACAGGGGACAGTCTATGGCTACACCTTC. The encoded protein is CASSPVRGGQGTVYGYTF.

The chain employs TRBV27 and TRBJ2-1, with 11 nucleotides matching TRBD2. Germline assignment: CDR1 MNHEY and CDR2 SMNVEV (reference sequence). CDR3 size: 15 residues. The J segment lost 11 bases and the V segment lost 6 bases, leaving 12 bases of the junction unmatched. CDR3 sequence (DNA): TGTGCCAGCAGCTCCCCGGGACTAGCGGCCTCGAAGCAGTTCTTC. Its protein is CASSSPGLAASKQFF.

This chain links TRBV27 with TRBJ1-4, with TRBD1 matching over 7 bases. Unmatched junction bases numbered 9, after V lost 5 bases and J lost 6 bases. Germline assignment: CDR1 MNHEY and CDR2 SMNVEV (reference sequence). CDR3 length: 15 residues. CDR3 nucleotide sequence: TGTGCCAGCAGTCCGCGGGGAGGGGGCGATGAAAAACTGTTTTTT. Translation: CASSPRGGGDEKLFF.

In the case of this clone: This sample also contains other DNA sequences that code for the same CDR3. This chain links TRBV19 with TRBJ2-5; D possibly corresponds to TRBD2 (5 bases). Germline lookup yields CDR1 LNHDA and CDR2 SQIVND (reference sequence). The CDR3 is made up of 14 amino acids. The ends were cut back, 4 bases at V and 5 bases at J, with 14 bases in the middle. This chain's CDR3 is CASSTVWGEETQYF. CDR3 nucleotides: TGTGCCAGTAGTACTGTCTGGGGAGAGGAGACCCAGTACTTC.

This clone was counted a single time. The chain joins TRBV18 to TRBJ1-5, with D possibly being TRBD1 (5 bases). The V end was cut by 4 bases, the J end by 5 bases, with 9 bases between. The CDR3 extends over 13 amino acids. Looked up from germline, CDR1 is KGHSH and CDR2 is LQKENI. The CDR3 reads CASSRGRDQPQHF. CDR3 nucleotides: TGTGCCAGCTCACGGGGGAGGGATCAGCCCCAGCATTTT.